This T cell receptor (beta chain) stems from a study of Graves' ophthalmopathy and Graves' hyperthyroidism. Many counts were recorded for this clonotype. V lost 2 bases and J lost 8; bases outside the gene matches: 11. CDR3 length equals 15 residues. Germline CDR1 SGHVS, CDR2 FNYEAQ. Transcripts of RNA were the source for amplifying TCR beta CDR3 regions. After a first-round RT-PCR with HTBI primers, a second-round multiplex PCR was run. One entry per CDR3 protein results from TCRdb running MiXCR on the multiplex PCR reads. The table records 400,000 to 450,000 distinct CDR3 sequences, roughly 20% of them present only once.

The clonotype was recovered from a woman under 30 with stable Graves' hyperthyroidism. What was sequenced was peripheral blood. The rearrangement joins TRBV7-6 to TRBJ1-2; 7 bases are a match to TRBD1. The CDR3 here is CASSLREGGESGYTF. The CDR3 DNA follows: TGTGCCAGCAGCTTACGGGAAGGGGGCGAGTCGGGCTACACCTTC.